One and the same sample provided the 3 T cell receptor beta chains below, sequenced in a study of post-analysis software for immune sequencing data. General observations from the study: About five TRBV segments, including TRBV5-6, TRBV5-1 and TRBV20-1, were more frequent in patients than controls.

For these receptors, no antigen is known. Unique molecular identifiers were built into the TCR beta cDNA libraries. TCRdb re-derived calls from the PCR reads in MiXCR, one entry per CDR3 protein. Of around 770,000 distinct CDR3 sequences listed, about 45% are singletons. Material: blood. Source of these receptors: a girl aged 10 to 17 with multiple sclerosis.

The chain links TRBV7-3 to TRBJ2-1; 9 bases match TRBD1. The CDR3 length is 15 residues. Per the germline V gene, CDR1 is SGHTA and CDR2 is FQGTGA. The ends lost 5 bases at V and 7 bases at J; junction bases unmatched: 9. The CDR3 is CASSEGTGTRNEQFF. DNA of the CDR3: TGTGCCAGCAGCGAAGGGACAGGGACCCGAAATGAGCAGTTCTTC.

This chain uses TRBV10-3 with TRBJ2-3, with D tentatively TRBD2 (5 bases). There are 16 residues in the CDR3. In germline, CDR1 is ENHRY, CDR2 SYGVKD. Trimming shortened V by 6 bases and J by 2 bases, and 18 bases separated the two germline ends. The CDR3 here is CAIRRTEETYTDTQYF. DNA of the CDR3: TGTGCCATCAGAAGGACGGAGGAAACCTACACAGATACGCAGTATTTT.

The chain joins TRBV9 to TRBJ1-2; D is unclear. Germline V lookup: CDR1 SGDLS, CDR2 YYNGEE. V was pared by 0 bases and J by 8 bases, with 14 bases between. This CDR3 contains 14 residues. The CDR3 protein is CASSVDVMRVGYTF. In DNA, the CDR3 is TGTGCCAGCAGCGTAGATGTCATGAGGGTCGGCTACACCTTC.